Listed below are T cell receptor beta chains from one sample, sequenced in a study of blood T cell repertoires in COVID-19. The method was immunoSEQ multiplex PCR; TCRdb's version includes in-frame clones alone and lacks a portion of them. The sample holds some 300,000 clones, around nine tenths seen once. The sequenced sample consisted of PBMCs or T cells enriched from blood (not recorded which). The receptors come from a woman between 45 and 65 years old who had been exposed to COVID-19. Each CDR3 is given with its conserved first and last residue. The order of the fields is clone size, V gene, CDR3 length, D gene, J gene, CDR3 protein, CDR3 DNA. The D gene is left open where the match is weak. Size tells how often a clone was seen (once, few, many) or the class of an expanded clone, and some rows leave it out.

NA	TRBV28	16	NA	TRBJ2-3	CASSLQTGPGTDTQYF	TGTGCCAGCAGTCTTCAAACAGGACCCGGCACAGATACGCAGTATTTT
NA	TRBV6-5	15	NA	TRBJ2-7	CASRLDTSRNVGQYF	TGTGCCAGCAGGCTGGACACTAGCCGGAATGTGGGGCAGTACTTC
few	TRBV5-4	14	NA	TRBJ1-5	CASSLGASNQPQHF	TGTGCCAGCAGCTTGGGAGCGAGCAATCAGCCCCAGCATTTT
NA	TRBV5-1	15	TRBD2	TRBJ2-7	CASRQWTSGIYEQYF	TGCGCCAGCAGACAATGGACTAGCGGGATATACGAGCAGTACTTC
NA	TRBV4-1	18	NA	TRBJ1-1	CASSPSRVGANRNTEAFF	TGCGCCAGCAGCCCCTCCCGGGTAGGGGCGAACCGGAACACTGAAGCTTTCTTT
NA	TRBV7-8	20	NA	TRBJ1-1	CASSLRGVREAIMTDTEAFF	TGTGCCAGCAGCTTAAGGGGTGTCAGGGAAGCCATAATGACGGACACTGAAGCTTTCTTT
NA	TRBV27	15	NA	TRBJ2-7	CASSLAGRTNYEQYF	TGTGCCAGCAGTTTAGCGGGGCGAACGAACTACGAGCAGTACTTC
NA	TRBV5-1	17	TRBD1	TRBJ2-2	CASSPEGAGPRPGELFF	TGCGCCAGCAGCCCCGAGGGGGCAGGGCCTCGGCCCGGGGAGCTGTTTTTT
NA	TRBV15	17	TRBD1	TRBJ1-1	CATSTPPETGENTEAFF	TGTGCCACCAGCACCCCACCGGAGACAGGGGAGAACACTGAAGCTTTCTTT
NA	TRBV5-6	16	NA	TRBJ1-6	CASSTRARTVFSPLHF	TGTGCCAGCAGCACCCGAGCTAGGACAGTTTTTTCACCCCTCCACTTT
NA	TRBV7-2	15	TRBD2	TRBJ2-1	CASSLELAAVNEQFF	TGTGCCAGCAGCTTAGAGCTAGCGGCTGTTAATGAGCAGTTCTTC
NA	TRBV11-3	16	TRBD2	TRBJ2-3	CASSLVFAGGLDTQYF	TGTGCCAGCAGCTTAGTATTCGCGGGGGGCCTAGATACGCAGTATTTT
once	TRBV11-2	17	NA	TRBJ2-2	CASSPSLVSGNTGELFF	TGTGCCAGCAGCCCCTCCCTGGTTTCGGGTAACACCGGGGAGCTGTTTTTT
NA	TRBV4-1	15	TRBD1	TRBJ2-2	CASSPGQGFAGELFF	TGCGCCAGCAGCCCCGGACAGGGGTTCGCCGGGGAGCTGTTTTTT
NA	TRBV5-1	15	TRBD2	TRBJ2-4	CASSLASGGENIQYF	TGCGCCAGCAGCTTGGCCTCCGGGGGGGAAAACATTCAGTACTTC
NA	TRBV2	13	NA	TRBJ1-2	CASSEARMNGYTF	TGTGCCAGCAGTGAAGCGCGGATGAATGGCTACACCTTC